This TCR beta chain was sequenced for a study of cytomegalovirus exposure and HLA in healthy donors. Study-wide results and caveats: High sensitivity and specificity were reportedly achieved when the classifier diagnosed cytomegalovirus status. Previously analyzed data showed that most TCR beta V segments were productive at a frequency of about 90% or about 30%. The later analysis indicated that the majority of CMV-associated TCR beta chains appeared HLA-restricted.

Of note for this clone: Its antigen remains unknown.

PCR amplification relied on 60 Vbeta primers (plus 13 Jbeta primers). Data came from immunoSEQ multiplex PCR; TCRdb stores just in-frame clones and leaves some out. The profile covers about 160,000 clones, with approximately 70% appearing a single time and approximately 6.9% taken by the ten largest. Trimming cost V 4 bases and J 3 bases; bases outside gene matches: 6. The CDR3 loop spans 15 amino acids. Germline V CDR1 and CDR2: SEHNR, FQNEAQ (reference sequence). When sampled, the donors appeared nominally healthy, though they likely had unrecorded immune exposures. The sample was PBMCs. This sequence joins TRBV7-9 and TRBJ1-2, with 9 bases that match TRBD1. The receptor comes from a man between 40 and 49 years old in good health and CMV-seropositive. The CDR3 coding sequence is TGTGCCAGCAGCTCAGGACAGGGGCCGGACTATGGCTACACCTTC. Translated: CASSSGQGPDYGYTF.